The rows below give T cell receptor beta chains drawn from one sample of a study of long-term antiretroviral therapy in people with HIV. Data came from immunoSEQ multiplex PCR; TCRdb stores just in-frame clones and leaves some out. The sample includes several thousand clones, 79% of them seen just once. The specimen comprised unsorted PBMCs, sampled 1.1 years after starting antiretroviral therapy. Receptors originate from a man aged 35-49 years with HIV. CDR3s include the opening cysteine and the closing phenylalanine or tryptophan. A D gene is named only where the DNA matches it firmly. Expanded clones are given a class, and other clones once, few, many or no size at all.

TRBV19	NA	NA	TRBJ1-2	CASSVELYERLGGYTF	TGTGCCAGTAGTGTTGAACTGTACGAACGCCTTGGGGGCTACACCTTC
TRBV5-1	TRBD1	NA	TRBJ1-3	CASSFGTGASGNTIYF	TGCGCCAGCAGCTTCGGGACAGGGGCCTCTGGAAACACCATATATTTT
TRBV5-1	TRBD1	NA	TRBJ2-1	CASSLVRGLYNEQFF	TGCGCCAGCAGCTTGGTCAGGGGGCTCTACAATGAGCAGTTCTTC
TRBV7-9	NA	few	TRBJ1-2	CASSPSLNYGYTF	TGTGCCAGCAGCCCCAGCCTTAACTATGGCTACACCTTC
TRBV27	NA	NA	TRBJ1-2	CASSLSGGFLYGYTF	TGTGCCAGCAGTTTATCGGGGGGCTTCCTCTATGGCTACACCTTC
TRBV6-5	TRBD1	NA	TRBJ2-1	CASRRAGGRSEQFF	TGTGCCAGCAGACGGGCAGGGGGAAGGAGTGAGCAGTTCTTC
TRBV18	TRBD1	NA	TRBJ1-2	CASSQGQGTVDGYTF	TGTGCCAGCTCACAGGGACAGGGAACGGTGGATGGCTACACCTTC
TRBV9	NA	NA	TRBJ1-3	CASSPGLSSGNTIYF	TGTGCCAGCAGCCCCGGACTCAGCTCTGGAAACACCATATATTTT
TRBV9	NA	once	TRBJ2-7	CASSVDQGSSYEQYF	TGTGCCAGCAGCGTAGATCAGGGCTCCTCCTACGAGCAGTACTTC
TRBV20-1	NA	NA	TRBJ1-4	CSAINEKLFF	TGCAGTGCTATTAATGAAAAACTGTTTTTT
TRBV9	NA	NA	TRBJ1-6	CASSATGGGNSPLHF	TGTGCCAGCAGCGCAACCGGGGGGGGTAATTCACCCCTCCACTTT
TRBV7-9	NA	NA	TRBJ2-3	CASSLGDTSTDTQYF	TGTGCCAGCAGCCTTGGGGACACCAGCACAGATACGCAGTATTTT
TRBV6-5	NA	NA	TRBJ1-2	CASSLGGGSGGYTF	TGTGCCAGCTCATTGGGGGGGGGTTCGGGCGGCTACACCTTC
TRBV6-5	TRBD1	NA	TRBJ2-5	CASSYRTGETQYF	TGTGCCAGCAGTTATCGGACAGGGGAGACCCAGTACTTC
TRBV30	NA	NA	TRBJ2-1	CAWSVRRGAGEQFF	TGTGCCTGGAGTGTACGAAGGGGGGCCGGTGAGCAGTTCTTC
TRBV27	NA	NA	TRBJ2-7	CASGDRTYEQYF	TGTGCCAGCGGGGACCGAACCTACGAGCAGTACTTC
TRBV27	TRBD1	NA	TRBJ1-2	CASSLRQGGGYTF	TGTGCCAGCAGTTTACGACAGGGTGGCGGCTACACCTTC
TRBV9	TRBD1	once	TRBJ1-1	CASSVGGGTGGTYTEAFF	TGTGCCAGCAGCGTAGGTGGGGGAACAGGGGGCACATACACTGAAGCTTTCTTT
TRBV5-6	TRBD1	NA	TRBJ1-2	CASTPGQDYGYTF	TGTGCCAGCACCCCCGGACAGGACTATGGCTACACCTTC
TRBV11-2	TRBD1	NA	TRBJ2-7	CASSTTGGGPHHEQYF	TGTGCCAGCAGCACGACAGGGGGCGGACCCCACCACGAGCAGTACTTC
TRBV4-2	NA	once	TRBJ1-1	CASSQEKTGMRTEAFF	TGTGCCAGCAGCCAAGAAAAAACAGGTATGAGAACTGAAGCTTTCTTT
TRBV19	NA	NA	TRBJ1-5	CASSIPHSGVGQPQHF	TGTGCCAGTAGTATCCCCCACTCGGGCGTGGGTCAGCCCCAGCATTTT
TRBV27	TRBD1	NA	TRBJ1-2	CASSPRTGPNYGYTF	TGTGCCAGCAGTCCACGGACAGGGCCTAACTATGGCTACACCTTC
TRBV27	TRBD2	few	TRBJ2-5	CASSLLAAGGRETQYF	TGTGCCAGCAGTTTACTCGCAGCGGGGGGGCGCGAGACCCAGTACTTC
TRBV6-5	NA	NA	TRBJ2-7	CASSYRGDEQYF	TGTGCCAGCAGTTATAGGGGGGACGAGCAGTACTTC
TRBV7-9	NA	few	TRBJ2-5	CASSLPLFQETQYF	TGTGCCAGCAGCTTACCCCTTTTTCAAGAGACCCAGTACTTC